The 18 T cell receptor beta chains reported below all come from one sample, sequenced in a study of blood T cell repertoires in COVID-19. The data were produced by immunoSEQ multiplex PCR, yet TCRdb's version contains in-frame clones alone and is incomplete. The top ten hold 0.87% of the sample, which has approximately 270,000 clones, approximately 85% seen once. The sample comprised peripheral blood. These receptors came from a human donor with COVID-19, enrolled during active disease. The donor label of this sample is uncertain.

This clone was recorded only once. The chain joins TRBV5-1 to TRBJ1-3, with a weak D call TRBD1 (5 bases). V lost 4 bases, J lost 5 bases, and 13 bases lay in between. The length of the CDR3 is 14 residues. Germline V lookup: CDR1 SGHRS, CDR2 YFSETQ. The CDR3 spells CASSQDPGRNTIYF. CDR3 in DNA: TGCGCCAGCAGCCAGGACCCAGGGAGAAACACCATATATTTT.

This chain links TRBV6-6 with TRBJ1-6; D remains ambiguous. The germline CDR1 and CDR2 sequences are MNHNY and SVGAGI (reference sequence). The CDR3 has 18 residues. V gave up 5 bases and J gave up 0 bases, with 17 bases separating them. The CDR3 coding sequence is TGTGCCAGCAGTCGGGAGAGGCAGTCATTCTCCTATAATTCACCCCTCCACTTT. This sequence encodes CASSRERQSFSYNSPLHF.

The gene calls are TRBV19 and TRBJ1-5; perhaps TRBD1 as D (5 bases). Germline CDR1 LNHDA, CDR2 SQIVND (reference sequence). V lost 4 bases and J 3 bases, leaving 16 bases between the germline ends. The CDR3 sequence is 16 residues long. The CDR3: CASSTSRQLLNQPQHF. The CDR3, as DNA: TGTGCCAGTAGTACCTCCCGACAGCTTCTCAATCAGCCCCAGCATTTT.

Comment on this clone: At one boundary the junction diverges from the germline segment, which might be a read error. The chain uses TRBV2 and TRBJ1-5; TRBD1 matches 8 bases. From germline, CDR1 is SNHLY and CDR2 FYNNEI. The CDR3 has 14 amino acids. CDR3 region: CASTEGTGVQPQHF. CDR3 sequence (DNA): TGTGCCAGCACTGAAGGGACAGGAGTGCAGCCCCAGCATTTT.

The chain uses TRBV23-1 and TRBJ2-7, with a possible D match to TRBD1 (5 bases). TRBV23-1 is known as an ORF, though its function is uncertain. There are 15 residues in the CDR3. V lost 7 bases and J lost 2, with 18 bases in between. For the CDR3, the DNA is TGCGCCAGCAAACGGATAACAGGTTGTGCCTACGAGCAGTACTTC. Protein: CASKRITGCAYEQYF.

The V gene is TRBV7-2, the J gene TRBJ2-1; the match to TRBD2 covers 8 bases. The CDR3 runs to 17 residues. Trimming cost V 5 bases and J 6 bases; bases outside gene matches: 15. CDR1 and CDR2 (germline): SGHTA, FQGNSA. CDR3 sequence (DNA): TGTGCCAGCAGCGCGGCTGGGACTAGTGAACCAATCAATGAGCAGTTCTTC. Translating it yields CASSAAGTSEPINEQFF.

The V and J genes are TRBV3-1 (or the pseudogene TRBV3-2) and TRBJ2-7, with 10 bases matching TRBD2. The trim removed 0 bases at V and 5 bases at J, leaving 7 bases unmatched. The CDR3 has 16 amino acids. The germline V gene encodes CDR1 LGHDT and CDR2 YNNKEL (reference sequence). CDR3 sequence reads: CASSQDWPSGSHEQYF. The DNA of the CDR3 is TGTGCCAGCAGCCAAGATTGGCCTAGCGGGAGCCACGAGCAGTACTTC.

The rearrangement uses TRBV20-1 and TRBJ2-7; D is undetermined. This CDR3 is built from 11 residues. V lost 3 bases and J lost 5, with 8 bases in between. CDR1 and CDR2 (germline): DFQATT, SNEGSKA (reference sequence). CDR3 sequence (DNA): TGCAGTGCTAGGGTAATAGACGAGCAGTACTTC. Residues: CSARVIDEQYF.

The gene calls are TRBV19 and TRBJ1-4; D might be TRBD1 (5 bases). V was cut by 3 bases and J by 7 bases, with 12 bases left in between. The CDR3 is 14 amino acids. CDR1 and CDR2 (germline): LNHDA, SQIVND (reference sequence). The CDR3 sequence: CASSIPREAEKLFF. As DNA, the CDR3 is TGTGCCAGTAGTATCCCCAGGGAGGCTGAAAAACTGTTTTTT. Full variable domain (rest looked up from reference TRBV19 and TRBJ1-4): DGGITQSPKYLFRKEGQNVTLSCEQNLNHDAMYWYRQDPGQGLRLIYYSQIVNDFQKGDIAEGYSVSREKKESFPLTVTSAQKNPTAFYLCASSIPREAEKLFFGSGTQLSVL.

The chain links TRBV29-1 to TRBJ1-1; 8 nucleotides agree with TRBD1. Germline CDR1 SQVTM, CDR2 ANQGSEA. Unmatched junction bases numbered 4, after V lost 3 bases and J lost 1 base. CDR3 length: 14 amino acids. CDR3: CSVDRGQTNTEAFF. The CDR3 nucleotides read TGCAGCGTTGACAGGGGGCAAACGAACACTGAAGCTTTCTTT.

The chain has TRBV7-3 and TRBJ2-2, with unresolved D. V was trimmed by 4 bases and J by 0 bases, leaving 3 bases between them. This CDR3 is built from 13 residues. Germline V lookup: CDR1 SGHTA, CDR2 FQGTGA. CDR3 residues: CASSSSNTGELFF. As DNA, the CDR3 is TGTGCCAGCAGCTCGTCGAACACCGGGGAGCTGTTTTTT.

The chain carries TRBV30 and TRBJ1-1; 9 nucleotides agree with TRBD1. The CDR3 has 14 amino acids. In germline, CDR1 is GTSNPN, CDR2 SVGIG (reference sequence). Trimming cost V 4 bases and J 5 bases; bases outside gene matches: 8. CDR3 loop: CAWIGDRVGTEAFF. As DNA, the CDR3 is TGTGCCTGGATAGGGGACAGGGTCGGGACTGAAGCTTTCTTT. Full variable domain (outside the CDR3, taken from reference TRBV30 and TRBJ1-1): SQTIHQWPATLVQPVGSPLSLECTVEGTSNPNLYWYRQAAGRGLQLLFYSVGIGQISSEVPQNLSASRPQDRQFILSSKKLLLSDSGFYLCAWIGDRVGTEAFFGQGTRLTVV.

The V gene is TRBV29-1, the J gene TRBJ1-1; 8 bases fit TRBD1. The CDR3 runs 13 residues. With 5 bases clipped from V and 4 bases from J, the junction kept 6 bases outside the gene matches. Germline-derived CDR1 and CDR2 are SQVTM and ANQGSEA. The CDR3 loop reads CSVKTGVPTEAFF. CDR3 DNA sequence: TGCAGCGTTAAGACAGGGGTCCCCACTGAAGCTTTCTTT.

The rearrangement links TRBV19 to TRBJ1-2; no clear D gene. CDR3 size: 15 residues. The germline CDR1 and CDR2 sequences are LNHDA and SQIVND (reference sequence). The V and J ends lost 5 bases and 1 base respectively, with 14 bases between them. CDR3 DNA: TGTGCCAGTAGTCTCCGGGGTAGGAATAACTATGGCTACACCTTC. The encoded protein is CASSLRGRNNYGYTF. The entire variable domain, with the rest obtained from reference TRBV19 and TRBJ1-2, is as follows: DGGITQSPKYLFRKEGQNVTLSCEQNLNHDAMYWYRQDPGQGLRLIYYSQIVNDFQKGDIAEGYSVSREKKESFPLTVTSAQKNPTAFYLCASSLRGRNNYGYTFGSGTRLTVV.

This chain connects TRBV19 to TRBJ1-4, with 9 bases identical to TRBD1. V shed 2 bases and J 6 bases; nucleotides not matched to a gene: 4. Germline V gives CDR1 LNHDA, CDR2 SQIVND (reference sequence). There are 15 residues in the CDR3. The CDR3 DNA sequence: TGTGCCAGTAGTATACCCAGGACAGGGGATGAAAAACTGTTTTTT. Residues: CASSIPRTGDEKLFF.

This clone appeared once. V gene TRBV9 combines with J gene TRBJ2-7, with 11 positions matching TRBD1. The CDR3 consists of 16 residues. Unmatched junction bases numbered 5, after V lost 0 bases and J lost 3 bases. Germline V CDR1 and CDR2: SGDLS, YYNGEE. The CDR3 coding sequence is TGTGCCAGCAGCGTAGGAGGGACAGGGGGAATCTACGAGCAGTACTTC. This gives the protein CASSVGGTGGIYEQYF.

A single count supports this clone. This chain uses TRBV3-1 (or the pseudogene TRBV3-2) with TRBJ1-6, with TRBD1 matching 8 bases. In germline, CDR1 is LGHDT, CDR2 YNNKEL (reference sequence). This CDR3 is built from 17 residues. The J segment lost 12 bases and the V segment lost 4 bases, leaving 17 bases of the junction unmatched. The DNA for the CDR3 is TGTGCCAGCAGCCCACATACAAGGACAGGGTTTGTGCGACCCCTCCACTTT. This codes for CASSPHTRTGFVRPLHF.

This chain uses TRBV24-1 with TRBJ2-1, with D possibly TRBD2 on 5 matching bases. Germline V CDR1 and CDR2: KGHDR, SFDVKD. Trimming pared 4 bases from V and 0 bases from J, leaving 6 bases between. The CDR3 has 14 residues. The CDR3 sequence: CATSEGSSYNEQFF. DNA for the CDR3: TGTGCCACCAGTGAAGGGAGCTCCTACAATGAGCAGTTCTTC.